This passage covers 27 T cell receptor beta chains from one sample sequenced in a study of blood T cell repertoires in COVID-19. The method was immunoSEQ multiplex PCR; TCRdb's version includes in-frame clones alone and lacks a portion of them. The sample gives 210,000 or so clones, approximately 80% of which show up once; around 7.4% is in the top ten. The sequenced sample consisted of PBMCs or T cells enriched from blood (not recorded which). The source is a woman between 35 and 50 years old with acute COVID-19.

The chain uses TRBV18 and TRBJ1-5; no definite D call. In germline, CDR1 is KGHSH, CDR2 LQKENI. Trimming took off 3 bases at V and 3 bases at J, with 12 bases between the two ends. This CDR3 contains 15 residues. CDR3 sequence (DNA): TGTGCCAGCTCACCCGGGGAATTCGCCAATCAGCCCCAGCATTTT. It is translated as CASSPGEFANQPQHF.

This clone appeared once. This chain uses TRBV2 with TRBJ1-1; 11 nucleotides match TRBD1. The CDR3 has 13 residues. CDR1 is SNHLY and CDR2 is FYNNEI in the germline V gene. V lost 5 bases and J lost 11; bases outside the gene matches: 7. The CDR3 protein is CASSPPGQGGAFF. CDR3 in DNA: TGTGCCAGCAGTCCTCCGGGACAGGGGGGGGCTTTCTTT.

The chain combines TRBV6-4 with TRBJ1-1; TRBD1 might be the D (6 bases). Per the germline V gene, CDR1 is MRHNA and CDR2 is SNTAGT. The length of the CDR3 is 14 residues. The V gene lost 3 bases and the J gene lost 1 base, with 9 bases spanning the gap. The CDR3 coding sequence is TGTGCCAGCAGTGAAGGCAGGGGGAACACTGAAGCTTTCTTT. Protein product: CASSEGRGNTEAFF.

The chain uses TRBV3-1 (or the pseudogene TRBV3-2) and TRBJ1-3; 7 nucleotides align to TRBD1. J was trimmed by 3 bases and V by 3 bases; bases with no gene match: 11. The CDR3 is 17 amino acids. Germline V gene lookup returns CDR1 LGHDT and CDR2 YNNKEL (reference sequence). The chain's CDR3 is CASSQGRTGTLGNTIYF. The CDR3 DNA is TGTGCCAGCAGCCAGGGTCGGACAGGAACTCTTGGAAACACCATATATTTT.

V is TRBV2 and J is TRBJ2-5, with TRBD2 as a possible D gene (6 bases). CDR1 is SNHLY, CDR2 FYNNEI, per germline. This CDR3 has 18 amino acids. Between the trimmed V and J ends, which lost 3 bases and 3 bases, there was a span of 23 bases. Here the CDR3 reads CASSEEPTDRGRKETQYF. The DNA of the CDR3 is TGTGCCAGCAGTGAGGAACCGACCGATCGAGGGAGGAAAGAGACCCAGTACTTC.

This clone was recorded many times. The chain carries TRBV5-1 and TRBJ2-6, with D maybe TRBD1 (6 bases). From germline, CDR1 is SGHRS and CDR2 YFSETQ. There are 19 residues in the CDR3. Trimming took off 1 base at V and 0 bases at J, with 17 bases between the two ends. This CDR3 is CASSLRLQGVSSGANVLTF. CDR3 coding DNA: TGCGCCAGCAGCTTGAGACTACAGGGCGTCAGCTCTGGGGCCAACGTCCTGACTTTC.

The chain employs TRBV5-1 and TRBJ2-5; 7 bases match TRBD1. Germline assignment: CDR1 SGHRS and CDR2 YFSETQ. The CDR3 has 15 residues. V lost 0 bases and J lost 5; bases outside the gene matches: 7. DNA of the CDR3: TGCGCCAGCAGCTTGGGGACAGGCCTCATGGAGACCCAGTACTTC. This translates into CASSLGTGLMETQYF.

J is TRBJ1-2 and V is TRBV28; D is possibly TRBD1 (6 bases). The CDR3 loop spans 16 amino acids. From germline, CDR1 is MDHEN and CDR2 SYDVKM. V lost 2 bases to trimming and J lost 4 bases, with 17 bases between them. The CDR3 nucleotides are TGTGCCAGCAGTTTACTCGCCGGGACAAACATCTATGGCTACACCTTC. It encodes CASSLLAGTNIYGYTF.

This chain connects TRBV11-3 to TRBJ2-3; 7 bases map to TRBD2. Germline CDR1 and CDR2: SGHNT and YENEEA. V shed 1 base, J shed 6 bases, and the junction held 10 bases outside the gene matches. The CDR3 is made up of 16 amino acids. The CDR3 nucleotides are TGTGCCAGCAGCTTAGGGCCCGACAGCGGGACTGATACGCAGTATTTT. It yields the protein CASSLGPDSGTDTQYF.

The DNA of the CDR3 is TGTGCCAGCAGCTCAACAGGGGCTAGGGATGGCTACACCTTC. Translated, it gives CASSSTGARDGYTF. The J gene is TRBJ1-2, the V gene TRBV7-9; 7 bases line up with TRBD1. Germline loops: CDR1 SEHNR, CDR2 FQNEAQ (reference sequence). This CDR3 contains 14 residues. V trimming: 4 bases; J trimming: 6 bases; junction bases outside the gene matches: 8.

The rearrangement links TRBV27 to TRBJ1-2; a possible D gene is TRBD1 (5 bases). The CDR3 is 14 amino acids. Looked up from germline, CDR1 is MNHEY and CDR2 is SMNVEV (reference sequence). Trimming removed 6 bases from V and 6 bases from J, with 17 bases in between. In DNA form, the CDR3 reads TGTGCCAGCAGGCAGGCAGGGAACTCAGATGGCTACACCTTC. Translation gives CASRQAGNSDGYTF.

V is TRBV19 and J is TRBJ1-4; D might be TRBD1 (6 bases). The V gene's germline CDR1 is LNHDA and CDR2 SQIVND (reference sequence). Trimming cost V 4 bases and J 1 base, with 10 bases left between them. This CDR3 spans 15 amino acids. CDR3 amino acids: CASSTTGLTNEKLFF. In nucleotides, the CDR3 is TGTGCCAGTAGTACTACAGGGCTAACTAATGAAAAACTGTTTTTT. Using reference TRBV19 and TRBJ1-4 for the parts outside the CDR3, the full variable domain is DGGITQSPKYLFRKEGQNVTLSCEQNLNHDAMYWYRQDPGQGLRLIYYSQIVNDFQKGDIAEGYSVSREKKESFPLTVTSAQKNPTAFYLCASSTTGLTNEKLFFGSGTQLSVL.

The chain uses TRBV28 and TRBJ1-3; 9 nucleotides agree with TRBD1. Germline loops: CDR1 MDHEN, CDR2 SYDVKM. V was pared by 6 bases and J by 2 bases, with 2 bases of the junction left unmatched. The CDR3 spans 14 residues. In DNA form, the CDR3 reads TGTGCCAGCAGGGGACAGGGCGCTGGAAACACCATATATTTT. Translating it yields CASRGQGAGNTIYF.

The chain uses TRBV28 and TRBJ1-5; the D is unclear. The V and J ends lost 7 bases and 5 bases respectively, with 9 bases between them. Germline V lookup: CDR1 MDHEN, CDR2 SYDVKM. CDR3 length: 12 amino acids. The CDR3 coding sequence is TGTGCCAGCACCTACAGCCATCAGCCCCAGCATTTT. It translates to CASTYSHQPQHF. Complete variable domain (other parts from reference TRBV28 and TRBJ1-5): DVKVTQSSRYLVKRTGEKVFLECVQDMDHENMFWYRQDPGLGLRLIYFSYDVKMKEKGDIPEGYSVSREKKERFSLILESASTNQTSMYLCASTYSHQPQHFGDGTRLSIL.

CDR3 protein: CASSFHRGVAGNTIYF. CDR3 bases: TGTGCCAGCAGTTTCCACAGGGGTGTAGCTGGAAACACCATATATTTT. The chain couples TRBV28 to TRBJ1-3, with 7 bases identical to TRBD1. The CDR3 runs 16 residues. From germline, CDR1 is MDHEN and CDR2 SYDVKM. Germline trimming cut 3 bases from V and 2 bases from J; bases unmatched to any gene: 7.

This clone came up a few times. This chain joins TRBV6-5 and TRBJ1-6; TRBD1 agrees at 11 bases. CDR1 is MNHEY and CDR2 is SVGAGI in the germline V gene. This CDR3 has 14 residues. Trimming took 6 bases from V and 9 from J; bases not matched to a gene: 4. The CDR3 DNA is TGTGCCAGCAGCCCGGGACAGGGGGTTTCACCCCTCCACTTT. This encodes CASSPGQGVSPLHF.

This clone is a singleton in its sample. V is TRBV6-1 and J is TRBJ2-3; D is undetermined. Germline V gives CDR1 MNHNS, CDR2 SASEGT. The CDR3 totals 12 residues. V shed 8 bases and J shed 0 bases, with 6 bases lying between them. This CDR3 reads CASATSTDTQYF. CDR3 DNA: TGTGCCAGCGCGACTAGCACAGATACGCAGTATTTT.

This clone was detected once. The CDR3 here is CASSLGQPSPLHF. CDR3 bases: TGTGCCAGCAGCTTGGGACAGCCATCACCCCTCCACTTT. This chain connects TRBV7-9 to TRBJ1-6; 7 bases agree with TRBD1. There are 13 residues in the CDR3. The J segment lost 10 bases and the V segment lost 3 bases, leaving 3 bases of the junction unmatched. Germline values: CDR1 SEHNR, CDR2 FQNEAQ (reference sequence).

The V gene is TRBV29-1, the J gene TRBJ1-1; 7 bases map to TRBD1. The V gene's germline CDR1 is SQVTM and CDR2 ANQGSEA. This CDR3 has 13 amino acids. The V segment lost 7 bases and the J segment 10 bases; nucleotides outside the gene matches: 15. CDR3: CSGVRTGELAAFF. The CDR3 nucleotides read TGCAGCGGGGTAAGGACAGGCGAACTGGCAGCTTTCTTT.

This chain joins TRBV28 and TRBJ2-2; 8 bases are a match to TRBD2. The CDR3 is 15 residues long. V was pared by 5 bases and J by 6 bases, with 8 bases of the junction left unmatched. CDR1 is MDHEN, CDR2 SYDVKM, per germline. In DNA, the CDR3 is TGTGCCAGCAGTACTGGACTAGCCGCCGCCGGGGAGCTGTTTTTT. Amino acid sequence: CASSTGLAAAGELFF.

V usage is TRBV6-1 and J usage is TRBJ1-1; no clear D. CDR3 length: 14 amino acids. The germline V gene encodes CDR1 MNHNS and CDR2 SASEGT. Between the trimmed V and J ends, which lost 1 base and 1 base, there was a span of 7 bases. This CDR3 is CASSEDEENTEAFF. As DNA, the CDR3 is TGTGCCAGCAGTGAAGACGAGGAGAACACTGAAGCTTTCTTT.

The rearrangement links TRBV9 to TRBJ1-5, with 7 bases that match TRBD1. J was trimmed by 7 bases and V by 5 bases; bases with no gene match: 9. CDR3 length: 14 amino acids. Germline assignment: CDR1 SGDLS and CDR2 YYNGEE. The CDR3 DNA reads TGTGCCAGCAGTAGTGGGACAGAGATCCAGCCCCAGCATTTT. Its translation: CASSSGTEIQPQHF.

This clone turned up a few times. The chain couples TRBV11-2 to TRBJ1-1; no reliable D call. The germline V and J ends were trimmed by 3 bases and 3 bases, with 8 bases remaining between them. Germline V gene lookup returns CDR1 SGHAT and CDR2 FQNNGV. CDR3 length equals 13 residues. Here the CDR3 DNA reads TGTGCCAGCAGCTTCGGGGTGGACACTGAAGCTTTCTTT. Translation gives CASSFGVDTEAFF.

The genes are TRBV30 and TRBJ1-2, with a possible D match to TRBD1 (6 bases). The CDR3 consists of 17 residues. The V and J ends lost 2 bases and 0 bases respectively, with 19 bases between them. Germline V gene lookup returns CDR1 GTSNPN and CDR2 SVGIG (reference sequence). CDR3 in amino acids: CAWSLNSGHPTNYGYTF. In DNA, the CDR3 is TGTGCCTGGAGTCTAAACTCGGGACATCCAACTAACTATGGCTACACCTTC.

This chain connects TRBV3-1 (or the pseudogene TRBV3-2) to TRBJ1-4; 8 bases align to TRBD1. Germline assignment: CDR1 LGHDT and CDR2 YNNKEL (reference sequence). This CDR3 is built from 15 residues. After removal of 0 bases from V and 5 bases from J, the junction contained 2 bases not matched to a gene. DNA for the CDR3: TGTGCCAGCAGCCAAGACCAGGGGGCAAATGAAAAACTGTTTTTT. This sequence encodes CASSQDQGANEKLFF.

The chain is built from TRBV6-5 and TRBJ2-7; a possible D gene is TRBD2 (7 bases). Trimming took off 7 bases at V and 3 bases at J, with 19 bases between the two ends. Germline assignment: CDR1 MNHEY and CDR2 SVGAGI. CDR3 length equals 15 residues. The CDR3 sequence is CASKTGRGALYEQYF. CDR3 coding DNA: TGTGCCAGCAAAACCGGTCGGGGGGCCCTCTACGAGCAGTACTTC.

V gene TRBV27 combines with J gene TRBJ1-1; D is perhaps TRBD1 (6 bases). CDR1 is MNHEY, CDR2 SMNVEV, per germline (reference sequence). This CDR3 comprises 15 residues. The germline V and J ends were trimmed by 5 bases and 0 bases, with 13 bases remaining between them. The CDR3 here is CASSPQTGLNTEAFF. Here the CDR3 DNA reads TGTGCCAGCAGTCCGCAGACAGGATTGAACACTGAAGCTTTCTTT.